The 9 T cell receptor beta chains below come from one sample, sequenced in a study of T cells in women clearing cervical HPV infection. Sequencing was performed with immunoSEQ multiplex PCR; in TCRdb, only in-frame clones are kept and a portion is missing. This table lists under 30,000 clones. Sequencing was carried out using blood buffy coat. The receptors originated from a woman between 18 and 69 years old with a cervical HPV16 infection that either progressed to CIN3+ or cleared (not recorded which).

Note on this clone: The read comes to an end 3 residues before the CDR3 does, leaving the germline J gene to fill in the end. The chain is built from TRBV19 and TRBJ2-7, with D tentatively TRBD2 (7 bases). V was trimmed by 3 bases and J by 5 bases, leaving 17 bases between them. Germline V lookup: CDR1 LNHDA, CDR2 SQIVND (reference sequence). This CDR3 region has 15 residues. The CDR3 sequence: CASSIGIQGGDEQYF. CDR3 DNA, as far as it was read: TGTGCCAGTAGTATTGGGATACAGGGAGGGGACGAG.

On this clone itself: Additional DNA sequences in this sample encode the identical CDR3. CDR3 sequence reads: CASSPPPTGSGYTF. The sequenced part of the CDR3 DNA is TGTGCCAGCAGTCCCCCACCGACAGGGAGCGGC. The genes are TRBV19 and TRBJ1-2; 7 positions match TRBD1. The read stops 3 residues short of the end of the CDR3; the missing end is completed from the germline J gene. This CDR3 contains 14 residues. Per germline, CDR1 LNHDA and CDR2 SQIVND (reference sequence).

Regarding this clone: The DNA ends 3 residues before the CDR3 does, and the rest of the CDR3 is filled in from the germline J gene. V is TRBV14 and J is TRBJ2-7; 7 bases are a match to TRBD2. Germline CDR1 reads SGHDN; CDR2 reads FVKESK. With 4 bases clipped from V and 5 bases from J, the junction kept 20 bases outside the gene matches. The CDR3 loop spans 18 amino acids. The CDR3 DNA, read in part, is TGTGCCAGCAGCCCATCTTTCTTAGGACTCGGGGGGACGGACGAG. Its translation: CASSPSFLGLGGTDE. The entire CDR3 is CASSPSFLGLGGTDEQYF. The full variable domain, its missing parts supplied by reference TRBV14 and TRBJ2-7, is EAGVTQFPSHSVIEKGQTVTLRCDPISGHDNLYWYRRVMGKEIKFLLHFVKESKQDESGMPNNRFLAERTGGTYSTLKVQPAELEDSGVYFCASSPSFLGLGGTDEQYFGPGTRLTVT.

As to this clone: The read comes to an end 3 residues before the CDR3 does, leaving the germline J gene to fill in the end. The J gene is TRBJ2-5, the V gene TRBV5-1, with 8 bases fitting TRBD1. The junction had 2 bases not matched to a gene; V was cut back by 2 bases and J by 5 bases. Germline assignment: CDR1 SGHRS and CDR2 YFSETQ. This CDR3 contains 13 residues. CDR3 DNA (partial): TGCGCCAGCAGCTTCGACAGGGGTGAGACC. Translating gives CASSFDRGET. The entire CDR3 is CASSFDRGETQYF.

About this clone: The missing CDR3 end, 3 residues past where the read stops, is filled in from the germline J gene. The J gene is TRBJ1-2, the V gene TRBV5-6; no clear D gene. Germline assignment: CDR1 SGHDT and CDR2 YYEEEE. V dropped 4 bases and J dropped 4 bases, with 14 bases sitting between them. This CDR3 is built from 14 residues. The covered CDR3 bases are TGTGCCAGCAGCCCCTATCCCGTCCGCTATGGC. Translation: CASSPYPVRYG. The CDR3 in its entirety is CASSPYPVRYGYTF.

To note about this clone: From the germline J gene comes the end of the CDR3, since the read stops 3 residues before it. The gene calls are TRBV7-2 and TRBJ2-5; D unresolved. Looked up from germline, CDR1 is SGHTA and CDR2 is FQGNSA. This CDR3 comprises 13 residues. The V and J ends lost 1 base and 2 bases respectively, with 5 bases between them. CDR3 bases read: TGTGCCAGCAGCTTAGGCCTACAAGAGACC. Translation gives CASSLGLQET. The entire CDR3 is CASSLGLQETQYF.

This clone is medium-sized (0.01 to 0.1%) by frequency. CDR3 sequence reads: CASAERWGEKLFF. The part of the CDR3 DNA that was read is TGCGCCTCCGCGGAAAGGTGGGGCGAAAAA. The chain links TRBV5-1 to TRBJ1-4; possibly TRBD1 for D (5 bases). Read data end 3 residues before the CDR3 end; the end is taken from the germline J gene. The CDR3 is 13 residues long. V was clipped by 10 bases and J by 8 bases, with 18 bases between them. From germline, CDR1 is SGHRS and CDR2 YFSETQ.

For this clone: The CDR3 end falls 3 residues outside the read, so it is completed with the germline J gene. The chain recombines TRBV5-1 with TRBJ2-3, with 7 nucleotides matching TRBD2. The CDR3 contains 15 residues. Germline CDR1 SGHRS, CDR2 YFSETQ. Trimming cost V 4 bases and J 2 bases; bases outside gene matches: 7. The CDR3 sequence is CASSTQRDFTDTQYF. The CDR3 bases that were read are TGCGCCAGCAGCACCCAGCGGGACTTCACAGATACG.

On this clone: Read sequence stops 3 residues before the CDR3 end, and the germline J gene provides the missing end. This rearrangement joins TRBV6-2 or TRBV6-3 to TRBJ2-3; 10 bases align to TRBD2. V shed 6 bases and J 7 bases; nucleotides not matched to a gene: 10. Germline CDR1 and CDR2: MNHEY and SVGEGT. The CDR3 is 15 residues long. Partial CDR3 DNA: TGTGCCAGCAGAAGTCCAAGCGGGGGGGTTTATACG. Its protein product is CASRSPSGGVYT. The CDR3 in its entirety is CASRSPSGGVYTQYF.